Sequencing of this T cell receptor beta chain was carried out in a study of T-cell reconstitution after alpha-beta-depleted transplantation in children. Library preparation (for TCRbeta) was performed with unique molecular identifiers. TCRdb re-called the PCR reads with MiXCR, one entry per CDR3 protein. The table has roughly 590,000 distinct CDR3 sequences, about 15% seen once. V lost 0 bases, J lost 5 bases, and 14 bases lay in between. CDR1 and CDR2 (germline): DFQATT, SNEGSKA (reference sequence). The length of the CDR3 is 15 residues. This clonotype showed up just a few times. The sample consisted of PBMCs from the stem cell graft donor, taken from the stem cell graft. The chain recombines TRBV20-1 with TRBJ1-5; D is possibly TRBD1 (5 bases). This TCR derives from a human donor who donated a stem cell graft to a child with acute myeloid leukemia. CDR3 sequence (DNA): TGCAGTGCTAGAGATTTCCCCGGGGGGGATCAGCCCCAGCATTTT. It translates to CSARDFPGGDQPQHF.